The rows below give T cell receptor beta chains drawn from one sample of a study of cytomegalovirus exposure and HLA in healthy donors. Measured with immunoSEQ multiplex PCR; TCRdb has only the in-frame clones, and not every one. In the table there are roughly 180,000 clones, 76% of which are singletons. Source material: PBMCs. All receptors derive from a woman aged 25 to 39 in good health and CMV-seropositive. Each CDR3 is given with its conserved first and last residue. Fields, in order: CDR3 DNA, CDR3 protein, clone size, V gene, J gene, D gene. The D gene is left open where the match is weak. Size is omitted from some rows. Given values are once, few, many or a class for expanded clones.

DNA: TGTGCCAGCAGTCCCAAGGGGGGGGCGGTGAACACTGAAGCTTTCTTT
CDR3: CASSPKGGAVNTEAFF
size: .
V: TRBV28
J: TRBJ1-1
D: .

DNA: TGTGCCAGCAGCCAGAGGGGGCATGGCTACACCTTC
CDR3: CASSQRGHGYTF
size: few
V: TRBV14
J: TRBJ1-2
D: TRBD1

DNA: TGTGCCAGCAGCTTATACGGGGGGAACACTGAAGCTTTCTTT
CDR3: CASSLYGGNTEAFF
size: .
V: TRBV7-2
J: TRBJ1-1
D: .

DNA: TGTGCCAGCGCCGAACCGGGACTAGCGGGGGTCGACACAGATACGCAGTATTTT
CDR3: CASAEPGLAGVDTDTQYF
size: .
V: TRBV27
J: TRBJ2-3
D: TRBD2

DNA: TGTGCCACCAGCAGAGATGGGGACAGGGGAGAGACCCAGTACTTC
CDR3: CATSRDGDRGETQYF
size: few
V: TRBV15
J: TRBJ2-5
D: TRBD1

DNA: TGCGCCAGCAGCCAAGGTAGCTTTCGGTTAGCCGGGGAGCTGTTTTTT
CDR3: CASSQGSFRLAGELFF
size: .
V: TRBV4-1
J: TRBJ2-2
D: .

DNA: TGTGCCAGTAGTATACAAGGGCAGGGGTGGGCAGATACGCAGTATTTT
CDR3: CASSIQGQGWADTQYF
size: .
V: TRBV19
J: TRBJ2-3
D: .

DNA: TGCGCCAGCAGTCAATCGCACCGGAGCGGGGCCACCTACGAGCAGTACTTC
CDR3: CASSQSHRSGATYEQYF
size: .
V: TRBV23-1
J: TRBJ2-7
D: TRBD2

DNA: TGTGCCAGCAGTTTCGCAGATACGCAGTATTTT
CDR3: CASSFADTQYF
size: .
V: TRBV27
J: TRBJ2-3
D: .

DNA: TGTGCCAGCAGCCGGACTAGCGGGGGCCAAAACATTCAGTACTTC
CDR3: CASSRTSGGQNIQYF
size: .
V: TRBV7-9
J: TRBJ2-4
D: TRBD2

DNA: TGCGCCAGCAGCCCGGGACAGGGGGGCTATGGCTACACCTTC
CDR3: CASSPGQGGYGYTF
size: .
V: TRBV4-3
J: TRBJ1-2
D: TRBD1

DNA: TGTGCCAGTGGACAGGGAAGTTCACCCCTCCACTTT
CDR3: CASGQGSSPLHF
size: few
V: TRBV5-4
J: TRBJ1-6
D: TRBD1

DNA: TGTGCCAGCAGTGACTGGACAGGGACCGGGGAGCTGTTTTTT
CDR3: CASSDWTGTGELFF
size: .
V: TRBV6-5
J: TRBJ2-2
D: TRBD1

DNA: TGTGCCAGCAGCTTGCTCCCGACACAACCCTCTGGAAACACCATATATTTT
CDR3: CASSLLPTQPSGNTIYF
size: .
V: TRBV5-5
J: TRBJ1-3
D: .

DNA: TGTGCCAGCAGCTTTGTCAGGCAGGGGGCGAATGAGCAGTTCTTC
CDR3: CASSFVRQGANEQFF
size: .
V: TRBV7-9
J: TRBJ2-1
D: TRBD1

DNA: TGCGCCAGCAGCTTGGAACTACCGGGGGAGACCCAGTACTTC
CDR3: CASSLELPGETQYF
size: .
V: TRBV5-1
J: TRBJ2-5
D: .

DNA: TGTGCCAGCAGCCAAGGTCCTAGCGGGAGCACAGATACGCAGTATTTT
CDR3: CASSQGPSGSTDTQYF
size: .
V: TRBV4-2
J: TRBJ2-3
D: TRBD2

DNA: TGCGCCAGCAGCTTGGGAACGGGGGGGCGGCAAGAGACCCAGTACTTC
CDR3: CASSLGTGGRQETQYF
size: .
V: TRBV5-1
J: TRBJ2-5
D: TRBD2

DNA: TGCGCCAGCAGCCCTGGGACAGGGGTGAACACTGAAGCTTTCTTT
CDR3: CASSPGTGVNTEAFF
size: .
V: TRBV5-1
J: TRBJ1-1
D: TRBD1

DNA: TGTGCCAGCACTTGGAGGGGGCCCGGGCTACAGCCCCAGCATTTT
CDR3: CASTWRGPGLQPQHF
size: .
V: TRBV28
J: TRBJ1-5
D: TRBD1

DNA: TGTGCCACCAGCAATCAACAGGGGGGGAATCAGCCCCAGCATTTT
CDR3: CATSNQQGGNQPQHF
size: few
V: TRBV15
J: TRBJ1-5
D: TRBD1

DNA: TGTGCCAGCAGATGGACAGGGGACGGCTACACCTTC
CDR3: CASRWTGDGYTF
size: .
V: TRBV6-6
J: TRBJ1-2
D: TRBD1

DNA: TGTGCCATCAGTCGGCTAGCGGGGGCCCCCCGCACAGATACGCAGTATTTT
CDR3: CAISRLAGAPRTDTQYF
size: .
V: TRBV10-3
J: TRBJ2-3
D: TRBD2

DNA: TGTGCCAGCAGCCAACTTCGCGGGGGCCTCACAGATACGCAGTATTTT
CDR3: CASSQLRGGLTDTQYF
size: .
V: TRBV4-2
J: TRBJ2-3
D: .

DNA: TGTGCCAGCAGCTTTGTCCGGGACAGGGGGGTTTTC
CDR3: CASSFVRDRGVF
size: .
V: TRBV11-2
J: TRBJ2-7
D: TRBD1

DNA: TGCGCCAGCGGGACAGGGCCTTCGTACGAGCAGTACTTC
CDR3: CASGTGPSYEQYF
size: .
V: TRBV10-2
J: TRBJ2-7
D: TRBD1

DNA: TGTGCCAGCAGCTTGGGGGAGGTTCAGCCCCAGCATTTT
CDR3: CASSLGEVQPQHF
size: .
V: TRBV11-2
J: TRBJ1-5
D: .

DNA: TGTGCCAGCAGTTTCATAGGGGAAAATGAGCAGTTCTTC
CDR3: CASSFIGENEQFF
size: .
V: TRBV28
J: TRBJ2-1
D: .

DNA: TGTGCCAGCACGGAGACTAGCGGGGGCGGGACAGATACGCAGTATTTT
CDR3: CASTETSGGGTDTQYF
size: few
V: TRBV6-4
J: TRBJ2-3
D: TRBD2

DNA: TGTGCCAGCAGCTCCTACCCCAGGGAGACCCAGTACTTC
CDR3: CASSSYPRETQYF
size: few
V: TRBV13
J: TRBJ2-5
D: .

DNA: TGTGCCAGCAGTCGGACAGGGTTTAATGAAAAACTGTTTTTT
CDR3: CASSRTGFNEKLFF
size: few
V: TRBV7-2
J: TRBJ1-4
D: TRBD1

DNA: TGCGCCAGCAGCCAGGATGGACTCTCGCACGAGGATGGCTACACCTTC
CDR3: CASSQDGLSHEDGYTF
size: .
V: TRBV4-3
J: TRBJ1-2
D: .

DNA: TGTGCCAGCAGGGGACTAGCCAACTCCTACGAGCAGTACTTC
CDR3: CASRGLANSYEQYF
size: .
V: TRBV2
J: TRBJ2-7
D: TRBD2

DNA: TGCGCCAGCAGTGAGGACAGGGAGGCTTATGGCTACACCTTC
CDR3: CASSEDREAYGYTF
size: .
V: TRBV10-1
J: TRBJ1-2
D: TRBD1

DNA: TGTGCCAGCAGCCCGGACTTACAAGAGACCCAGTACTTC
CDR3: CASSPDLQETQYF
size: .
V: TRBV4-2
J: TRBJ2-5
D: .

DNA: TGTGCCAGCACCCCCGCCGGGAGGTACTATGGCTACACCTTC
CDR3: CASTPAGRYYGYTF
size: .
V: TRBV27
J: TRBJ1-2
D: .

DNA: TGCGCCAGCTCCCTCAGAGGCCCATCTAAGGTCCTTACCTACGAGCAGTACTTC
CDR3: CASSLRGPSKVLTYEQYF
size: .
V: TRBV5-1
J: TRBJ2-7
D: .

DNA: TGTGCCAGCAGCAAAGAGGGGCTAGCGGGGGGTGGCTACAATGAGCAGTTCTTC
CDR3: CASSKEGLAGGGYNEQFF
size: .
V: TRBV7-8
J: TRBJ2-1
D: TRBD2

DNA: TGCGCCAGCAGCCAGAGACTAGCGGGGGGGCCTGCCGGGGAGCTGTTTTTT
CDR3: CASSQRLAGGPAGELFF
size: .
V: TRBV4-3
J: TRBJ2-2
D: TRBD2

DNA: TGCGCCAGCAGCTCAACCGGGACAGGGAATGAAAAACTGTTTTTT
CDR3: CASSSTGTGNEKLFF
size: .
V: TRBV5-1
J: TRBJ1-4
D: TRBD1

DNA: TGCGCCAGCAGCCGGGACACCCTCCAAGAGACCCAGTACTTC
CDR3: CASSRDTLQETQYF
size: .
V: TRBV5-1
J: TRBJ2-5
D: .

DNA: TGTGCCAGTAGTACGGGGGGACTAGCGGGGCTACTGAGGGGCTCCTACGAGCAGTACTTC
CDR3: CASSTGGLAGLLRGSYEQYF
size: .
V: TRBV19
J: TRBJ2-7
D: TRBD2

DNA: TGTGCCAGCAGCCCAACTACAGGGGGCGAGACTGAAGCTTTCTTT
CDR3: CASSPTTGGETEAFF
size: .
V: TRBV7-9
J: TRBJ1-1
D: TRBD1

DNA: TGTGCCAGCAGCCGGGACAGGGGGCAACCCACCTTC
CDR3: CASSRDRGQPTF
size: .
V: TRBV6-5
J: TRBJ1-2
D: TRBD1

DNA: TGTGCCATCAGCTCCGGGCGGGGCTCCTACAATGAGCAGTTCTTC
CDR3: CAISSGRGSYNEQFF
size: .
V: TRBV10-3
J: TRBJ2-1
D: .

DNA: TGTGCCAGCAGTTACTCGAAGGACAGGGGAGATACGCAGTATTTT
CDR3: CASSYSKDRGDTQYF
size: .
V: TRBV6-6
J: TRBJ2-3
D: TRBD1

DNA: TGTGCCAGCAGCGCCGGGACAGCCCACTCTGGAAACACCATATATTTT
CDR3: CASSAGTAHSGNTIYF
size: .
V: TRBV7-2
J: TRBJ1-3
D: TRBD1

DNA: TGCAGTGCTTCTCAGCGCGAGCAGTACTTC
CDR3: CSASQREQYF
size: once
V: TRBV20-1
J: TRBJ2-7
D: .

DNA: TGCGCCAGCAGCCCCTCAAGCGGCAGGAGGATAGCTAACTATGGCTACACCTTC
CDR3: CASSPSSGRRIANYGYTF
size: once
V: TRBV4-3
J: TRBJ1-2
D: .

DNA: TGTGCCAGCAGCCAAGGATCTACGGGGGGCCCGGATACGCAGTATTTT
CDR3: CASSQGSTGGPDTQYF
size: .
V: TRBV4-2
J: TRBJ2-3
D: .

DNA: TGTGCCAGCAGCTTCCAGGGTGGACGCGTAGGCTACACCTTC
CDR3: CASSFQGGRVGYTF
size: .
V: TRBV13
J: TRBJ1-2
D: .

DNA: TGTGCCTGGAGCCACAGCGGTCTTCTACGCGAGCAGTACTTC
CDR3: CAWSHSGLLREQYF
size: few
V: TRBV30
J: TRBJ2-7
D: .

DNA: TGTGCCAGCAGCCAAGATGCTAGCGGGGGCCTGGAGCAGTTCTTC
CDR3: CASSQDASGGLEQFF
size: once
V: TRBV4-2
J: TRBJ2-1
D: TRBD2

DNA: TGTGCCAGCAGTCCCCGCAGTAGCGGGGGGTTTGAGCAGTACTTC
CDR3: CASSPRSSGGFEQYF
size: .
V: TRBV6-1
J: TRBJ2-7
D: TRBD2

DNA: TGTGCCAGCAGTTTCTCAGGGGGCTATGGCTACACCTTC
CDR3: CASSFSGGYGYTF
size: .
V: TRBV27
J: TRBJ1-2
D: TRBD1

DNA: TGCGCCAGCAGCGCCGGGGGGCCGTCTCAAGAGACCCAGTACTTC
CDR3: CASSAGGPSQETQYF
size: few
V: TRBV5-1
J: TRBJ2-5
D: .

DNA: TGTGCCAGCAGCCGAGGGTCGGAGACCCAGTACTTC
CDR3: CASSRGSETQYF
size: .
V: TRBV7-2
J: TRBJ2-5
D: .

DNA: TGTGCCAGCAGTCTACAGGGTTGGGATCAGCCCCAGCATTTT
CDR3: CASSLQGWDQPQHF
size: once
V: TRBV27
J: TRBJ1-5
D: .

DNA: TGTGCCAGCAGCTTAAGGGGGGGAATCTACGAGCAGTACTTC
CDR3: CASSLRGGIYEQYF
size: .
V: TRBV7-2
J: TRBJ2-7
D: .

DNA: TGCGCCAGCAGCCGACAGTTAAACACTGAAGCTTTCTTT
CDR3: CASSRQLNTEAFF
size: few
V: TRBV5-1
J: TRBJ1-1
D: .